These T cell receptor beta chains were read from a single sample in a study of OX40 agonist ivuxolimab in advanced cancers. Assay: immunoSEQ multiplex PCR; the TCRdb copy retains only in-frame clones and omits some. The profile covers about 130,000 clones, with just over 90% appearing a single time and roughly 1% taken by the ten largest. Source: CD4+ or CD8+ T cells sorted from blood, taken in a trial of the OX40 agonist ivuxolimab. Receptor source: an adult with an advanced solid tumor such as melanoma, head and neck, liver or kidney cancer. Both conserved end residues are part of each CDR3. D genes are given only for firm matches. Clone size appears in some rows only: once, few, many, or a class for an expanded clone.

>TRBV28|-|TRBJ1-5|-
CASSLRGVGNQPQHF
TGTGCCAGCAGTCTTCGCGGGGTCGGCAATCAGCCCCAGCATTTT
>TRBV28|once|TRBJ2-7|TRBD1
CASSPPGQHYEQYF
TGTGCCAGCAGCCCACCGGGACAGCACTACGAGCAGTACTTC
>TRBV7-2|-|TRBJ2-5|TRBD2
CASSLTSGGETQYF
TGTGCCAGCAGCTTGACTAGCGGGGGTGAGACCCAGTACTTC
>TRBV5-4|-|TRBJ2-7|-
CASSFAGGYEQYF
TGTGCCAGCAGCTTCGCAGGGGGGTACGAGCAGTACTTC
>TRBV2|-|TRBJ1-4|-
CASRGRGGEKLFF
TGTGCCAGCAGAGGTCGCGGTGGGGAAAAACTGTTTTTT
>TRBV10-3|-|TRBJ1-5|-
CAIALEENNQPQHF
TGTGCCATCGCCCTCGAAGAGAACAATCAGCCCCAGCATTTT
>TRBV6-5|-|TRBJ1-5|-
CASSAGNSNQPQHF
TGTGCCAGCAGTGCAGGGAATAGCAATCAGCCCCAGCATTTT
>TRBV6-6|-|TRBJ1-2|-
CASSYSVTGGYGYTF
TGTGCCAGCAGTTACTCAGTGACAGGAGGATATGGCTACACCTTC
>TRBV7-9|-|TRBJ1-6|TRBD1
CASSSSGQGARSPLHF
TGTGCCAGCAGCTCCTCCGGACAGGGGGCTCGATCACCCCTCCACTTT
>TRBV28|-|TRBJ1-5|TRBD1
CASSWGTGNQPQHF
TGTGCCAGCAGTTGGGGGACAGGGAATCAGCCCCAGCATTTT
>TRBV5-4|-|TRBJ2-7|TRBD2
CASSREGLVSYEQYF
TGTGCCAGCAGCCGGGAGGGACTAGTCTCCTACGAGCAGTACTTC
>TRBV7-3|-|TRBJ2-1|-
CASSLMPTIYNEQFF
TGTGCCAGCAGCTTAATGCCTACGATTTACAATGAGCAGTTCTTC
>TRBV10-3|-|TRBJ2-1|TRBD2
CAISTGTSGSNEQFF
TGTGCCATCAGTACCGGGACTAGCGGGAGCAATGAGCAGTTCTTC
>TRBV18|-|TRBJ1-2|-
CASSPPGTDYYGYTF
TGTGCCAGCTCACCACCGGGGACGGACTACTATGGCTACACCTTC
>TRBV5-1|-|TRBJ2-3|TRBD2
CASSLDGREDTQYF
TGCGCCAGCAGCTTGGACGGGAGGGAGGATACGCAGTATTTT
>TRBV6-6|-|TRBJ1-6|TRBD1
CASRRQGGPYNSPLHF
TGTGCCAGCAGACGACAGGGGGGACCGTATAATTCACCCCTCCACTTT
>TRBV6-1|-|TRBJ2-7|-
CASSEALEGVRYEQYF
TGTGCCAGCAGTGAAGCACTGGAGGGGGTGAGGTACGAGCAGTACTTC
>TRBV7-2|-|TRBJ1-5|-
CASSFSWGGGNQPQHF
TGTGCCAGCAGCTTCAGTTGGGGGGGAGGCAATCAGCCCCAGCATTTT
>TRBV4-1|-|TRBJ2-7|-
CASSQERSGVGEQYF
TGCGCCAGCAGCCAAGAACGGTCAGGGGTGGGCGAGCAGTACTTC
>TRBV5-1|-|TRBJ1-2|-
CASSLAGTPQDYGYTF
TGCGCCAGCAGCTTGGCCGGGACCCCACAGGACTATGGCTACACCTTC
>TRBV28|-|TRBJ2-3|TRBD1
CASNLRTGVPDTQYF
TGTGCCAGCAACCTCAGGACAGGGGTGCCAGATACGCAGTATTTT
>TRBV5-1|-|TRBJ2-6|-
CASSQNPGANVLTF
TGCGCCAGCAGCCAAAACCCGGGGGCCAACGTCCTGACTTTC
>TRBV29-1|-|TRBJ1-4|-
CSVEALSRAEDGKLFF
TGCAGCGTTGAAGCTTTAAGCAGGGCAGAAGATGGAAAACTGTTTTTT
>TRBV6-1|-|TRBJ1-5|-
CASSRVVNQPQHF
TGTGCCAGCAGTAGGGTCGTCAATCAGCCCCAGCATTTT
>TRBV25-1|-|TRBJ2-1|TRBD2
CASSPWTSGGRRDEQFF
TGTGCCAGCAGTCCCTGGACTAGCGGGGGGCGTCGGGATGAGCAGTTCTTC
>TRBV9|-|TRBJ1-6|-
CASSSWGGEGSPLHF
TGTGCCAGCAGCTCATGGGGGGGAGAAGGGTCACCCCTCCACTTT
>TRBV6-5|-|TRBJ1-2|TRBD1
CASTHLGTGDGYTF
TGTGCCAGCACTCACCTGGGGACAGGGGATGGCTACACCTTC
>TRBV4-1|-|TRBJ2-2|-
CASSPSGAWTGELFF
TGCGCCAGCAGCCCCTCGGGGGCTTGGACCGGGGAGCTGTTTTTT
>TRBV11-2|-|TRBJ2-7|TRBD1
CASSLVTGGTYEQYF
TGTGCCAGCAGCTTGGTAACAGGGGGGACCTACGAGCAGTACTTC
>TRBV25-1|-|TRBJ2-2|TRBD1
CASSEQTGRTKTGELFF
TGTGCCAGCAGTGAGCAGACAGGGAGAACGAAAACCGGGGAGCTGTTTTTT
>TRBV5-1|-|TRBJ2-3|TRBD2
CASSYPSGPSTDTQYF
TGCGCCAGCAGCTACCCTAGCGGACCTAGCACAGATACGCAGTATTTT
>TRBV5-4|-|TRBJ2-1|-
CASSLAGPYNEQFF
TGTGCCAGCAGCTTGGCGGGACCATACAATGAGCAGTTCTTC
>TRBV7-2|-|TRBJ2-3|-
CASNELGAANTDTQYF
TGTGCCAGCAACGAATTAGGGGCAGCAAACACAGATACGCAGTATTTT
>TRBV20-1|-|TRBJ2-3|-
CSALKRDTQYF
TGCAGTGCTTTGAAGCGGGATACGCAGTATTTT
>TRBV29-1|-|TRBJ2-5|-
CSVPLGETQYF
TGCAGCGTTCCCCTCGGGGAGACCCAGTACTTC
>TRBV5-4|-|TRBJ1-1|-
CASSPTYTNTEAFF
TGTGCCAGCAGCCCGACCTATACTAACACTGAAGCTTTCTTT
>TRBV7-2|-|TRBJ2-5|-
CASSPRASRGETQYF
TGTGCCAGCAGCCCCCGGGCCTCCCGAGGGGAGACCCAGTACTTC
>TRBV10-3|-|TRBJ2-2|TRBD2
CAISESTGGNGELFF
TGTGCCATCAGTGAGTCGACGGGAGGGAACGGGGAGCTGTTTTTT
>TRBV19|-|TRBJ1-2|TRBD1
CASSIETTGANVGYTF
TGTGCCAGTAGTATAGAAACGACAGGGGCGAATGTGGGCTACACCTTC
>TRBV6-5|-|TRBJ2-7|-
CASRSYSYEQYF
TGTGCCAGCAGGTCCTACTCCTACGAGCAGTACTTC
>TRBV5-1|-|TRBJ2-2|TRBD2
CASTGGLAGTGELFF
TGCGCCAGCACGGGCGGACTAGCGGGTACCGGGGAGCTGTTTTTT
>TRBV5-4|-|TRBJ2-7|-
CASSQETDYEQYF
TGTGCCAGCAGCCAAGAGACCGACTACGAGCAGTACTTC
>TRBV4-1|-|TRBJ1-2|-
CASSQGIQLTYGYTF
TGCGCCAGCAGCCAAGGGATACAGCTAACTTATGGCTACACCTTC
>TRBV5-8|-|TRBJ1-2|-
CASSFGQIYGYTF
TGTGCCAGCAGCTTTGGACAGATCTATGGCTACACCTTC
>TRBV20-1|-|TRBJ1-1|-
CSARENTEAFF
TGCAGTGCTCGGGAGAACACTGAAGCTTTCTTT
>TRBV5-4|-|TRBJ2-5|TRBD1
CASSSRDRVVETQYF
TGTGCCAGCAGCTCCCGGGACAGGGTCGTCGAGACCCAGTACTTC
>TRBV28|-|TRBJ1-4|TRBD1
CASSLLQGNEKLFF
TGTGCCAGCAGTCTCCTACAGGGGAATGAAAAACTGTTTTTT
>TRBV14|-|TRBJ1-3|-
CASSQHTFSGNTIYF
TGTGCCAGCAGCCAGCACACATTCTCTGGAAACACCATATATTTT
>TRBV19|-|TRBJ1-6|TRBD1
CASSVAETGDNSPLHF
TGTGCCAGTAGTGTTGCCGAGACAGGGGACAATTCACCCCTCCACTTT
>TRBV5-1|-|TRBJ2-6|-
CASSLISTAGANVLTF
TGCGCCAGCAGCTTGATCAGTACCGCTGGGGCCAACGTCCTGACTTTC
>TRBV7-9|-|TRBJ2-3|-
CASSQDLLSTDTQYF
TGTGCCAGCAGCCAAGACTTACTAAGCACAGATACGCAGTATTTT
>TRBV5-6|-|TRBJ1-6|-
CASSFDRSGLGSPLHF
TGTGCCAGCAGCTTTGATCGGTCAGGGTTGGGATCACCCCTCCACTTT